This is a list of T cell receptor beta chains from one sample in a study of blood T cells in healthy people across ages. TCRdb re-called the 5' RACE reads through MiXCR, storing one row per CDR3 protein. This sample has 580,000 or so distinct CDR3 sequences, with roughly 48% found just once. Sequencing was performed on blood. These receptors came from a man older than 75 in good health. Both conserved end residues are part of each CDR3. Fields, in order: V gene, J gene, D gene, clone size, CDR3 length, CDR3 protein, CDR3 DNA. A D gene is named only where the DNA matches it firmly. For some rows the clone size is stated as once, few or many, or as a class when expanded; others skip it.

v_call: TRBV24-1
j_call: TRBJ2-1
d_call: TRBD2
clone_size: NA
cdr3_length: 16
cdr3_aa: CATSDPSGGPYNEQFF
cdr3_nt: TGTGCCACCAGTGACCCCAGCGGGGGCCCCTACAATGAGCAGTTCTTC

v_call: TRBV7-2
j_call: TRBJ2-1
d_call: NA
clone_size: NA
cdr3_length: 15
cdr3_aa: CASSMGASFYNEQFF
cdr3_nt: TGTGCCAGCAGCATGGGGGCAAGCTTCTACAATGAGCAGTTCTTC

v_call: TRBV11-2
j_call: TRBJ2-3
d_call: TRBD2
clone_size: few
cdr3_length: 16
cdr3_aa: CASSLKASGGKYTQYF
cdr3_nt: TGTGCCAGCAGCTTAAAGGCTAGCGGGGGCAAATATACGCAGTATTTT

v_call: TRBV6-6
j_call: TRBJ1-2
d_call: NA
clone_size: many
cdr3_length: 14
cdr3_aa: CASWTGHPNYGYTF
cdr3_nt: TGTGCCAGCTGGACGGGACATCCAAACTATGGCTACACCTTC

v_call: TRBV25-1
j_call: TRBJ2-3
d_call: NA
clone_size: few
cdr3_length: 13
cdr3_aa: CASSDRGRDTQYF
cdr3_nt: TGTGCCAGCAGTGACAGGGGCCGGGATACGCAGTATTTT

v_call: TRBV5-1
j_call: TRBJ1-2
d_call: TRBD1
clone_size: few
cdr3_length: 14
cdr3_aa: CASSPGQTNYGYTF
cdr3_nt: TGCGCCAGCAGCCCGGGACAGACTAACTATGGCTACACCTTC

v_call: TRBV7-2
j_call: TRBJ2-1
d_call: NA
clone_size: NA
cdr3_length: 13
cdr3_aa: CASSQSDLSEQFF
cdr3_nt: TGTGCCAGCAGCCAATCAGACCTCAGTGAGCAGTTCTTC

v_call: TRBV5-1
j_call: TRBJ1-3
d_call: NA
clone_size: NA
cdr3_length: 14
cdr3_aa: CASSLATAGNTIYF
cdr3_nt: TGCGCCAGCAGCTTGGCTACGGCTGGAAACACCATATATTTT

v_call: TRBV11-1
j_call: TRBJ2-3
d_call: TRBD2
clone_size: NA
cdr3_length: 15
cdr3_aa: CASSGGSLRADTQYF
cdr3_nt: TGTGCCAGCAGCGGCGGGAGTCTAAGGGCAGATACGCAGTATTTT

v_call: TRBV4-3
j_call: TRBJ1-2
d_call: NA
clone_size: NA
cdr3_length: 15
cdr3_aa: CASSQDPDGNHGYTF
cdr3_nt: TGCGCCAGCAGCCAAGATCCCGACGGAAACCATGGCTACACCTTC

v_call: TRBV20-1
j_call: TRBJ2-7
d_call: TRBD2
clone_size: NA
cdr3_length: 16
cdr3_aa: CSAAEGSSGNSYEQYF
cdr3_nt: TGCAGTGCTGCGGAGGGGTCTAGCGGGAACTCCTACGAGCAGTACTTC

v_call: TRBV4-3
j_call: TRBJ1-6
d_call: NA
clone_size: NA
cdr3_length: 14
cdr3_aa: CASSQIYQDSPLHF
cdr3_nt: TGCGCCAGCAGCCAGATCTACCAAGATTCACCCCTCCACTTT

v_call: TRBV20-1
j_call: TRBJ2-7
d_call: TRBD1
clone_size: NA
cdr3_length: 14
cdr3_aa: CSARTDRGSYEQYF
cdr3_nt: TGCAGTGCTAGGACCGACAGGGGATCCTACGAGCAGTACTTC

v_call: TRBV16
j_call: TRBJ1-2
d_call: TRBD1
clone_size: NA
cdr3_length: 15
cdr3_aa: CASSQAGGRGYGYTF
cdr3_nt: TGTGCCAGCAGCCAAGCAGGGGGGCGAGGCTATGGCTACACCTTC

v_call: TRBV6-5
j_call: TRBJ2-3
d_call: TRBD2
clone_size: many
cdr3_length: 14
cdr3_aa: CASSRERDTDTQYF
cdr3_nt: TGTGCCAGCAGTCGGGAGCGGGACACAGATACGCAGTATTTT

v_call: TRBV15
j_call: TRBJ2-7
d_call: NA
clone_size: NA
cdr3_length: 13
cdr3_aa: CATSRVAGYEQYF
cdr3_nt: TGTGCCACCAGCAGAGTGGCAGGATACGAGCAGTACTTC

v_call: TRBV4-1
j_call: TRBJ2-6
d_call: NA
clone_size: NA
cdr3_length: 17
cdr3_aa: CASSQGPGNSGANVLTF
cdr3_nt: TGCGCCAGCAGCCAAGGCCCGGGGAACTCTGGGGCCAACGTCCTGACTTTC

v_call: TRBV19
j_call: TRBJ2-3
d_call: TRBD1
clone_size: NA
cdr3_length: 14
cdr3_aa: CASRTGPNTDTQYF
cdr3_nt: TGTGCCAGCCGGACAGGCCCGAACACAGATACGCAGTATTTT

v_call: TRBV20-1
j_call: TRBJ2-1
d_call: TRBD2
clone_size: few
cdr3_length: 15
cdr3_aa: CSAREASGGYNGQFF
cdr3_nt: TGCAGTGCTAGAGAGGCTAGCGGGGGGTACAATGGGCAGTTCTTC

v_call: TRBV20-1
j_call: TRBJ1-2
d_call: NA
clone_size: NA
cdr3_length: 11
cdr3_aa: CSAVDNYGYTF
cdr3_nt: TGCAGTGCCGTGGATAACTATGGCTACACCTTC

v_call: TRBV2
j_call: TRBJ2-3
d_call: NA
clone_size: many
cdr3_length: 11
cdr3_aa: CASSVTDTQYF
cdr3_nt: TGTGCCAGCAGCGTCACAGATACGCAGTATTTT

v_call: TRBV6-2/TRBV6-3
j_call: TRBJ2-1
d_call: TRBD2
clone_size: NA
cdr3_length: 21
cdr3_aa: CASSYSTSGGGVAGVGNEQFF
cdr3_nt: TGTGCCAGCAGTTACTCTACCTCGGGAGGTGGCGTGGCGGGAGTAGGCAATGAGCAGTTCTTC

v_call: TRBV20-1
j_call: TRBJ2-3
d_call: TRBD2
clone_size: NA
cdr3_length: 18
cdr3_aa: CSAPRFRGLAGGTDTQYF
cdr3_nt: TGCAGTGCTCCCCGCTTTAGGGGACTAGCGGGAGGGACAGATACGCAGTATTTT

v_call: TRBV7-8
j_call: TRBJ2-7
d_call: NA
clone_size: NA
cdr3_length: 15
cdr3_aa: CASSLEVSRAYEQYF
cdr3_nt: TGTGCCAGCAGCTTAGAGGTTTCGAGAGCCTACGAGCAGTACTTC

v_call: TRBV2
j_call: TRBJ2-6
d_call: TRBD1
clone_size: NA
cdr3_length: 16
cdr3_aa: CASRGQIDSGANVLTF
cdr3_nt: TGTGCCAGCAGGGGACAGATTGACTCTGGGGCCAACGTCCTGACTTTC

v_call: TRBV27
j_call: TRBJ2-5
d_call: TRBD2
clone_size: NA
cdr3_length: 16
cdr3_aa: CASSMGGLAGGLKQYF
cdr3_nt: TGTGCCAGCAGTATGGGGGGACTAGCGGGAGGCCTGAAGCAGTACTTC

v_call: TRBV20-1
j_call: TRBJ2-3
d_call: TRBD1
clone_size: few
cdr3_length: 12
cdr3_aa: CSARDSADTQYF
cdr3_nt: TGCAGTGCAAGGGACAGCGCAGATACGCAGTATTTT

v_call: TRBV6-6
j_call: TRBJ1-2
d_call: NA
clone_size: many
cdr3_length: 11
cdr3_aa: CASSYSYGYTF
cdr3_nt: TGTGCCAGCAGTTACTCGTATGGCTACACCTTC

v_call: TRBV5-6
j_call: TRBJ2-3
d_call: NA
clone_size: NA
cdr3_length: 13
cdr3_aa: CASSRGPSDTQYF
cdr3_nt: TGTGCCAGCAGCCGGGGACCGTCAGATACGCAGTATTTT

v_call: TRBV20-1
j_call: TRBJ1-4
d_call: NA
clone_size: NA
cdr3_length: 13
cdr3_aa: CSANWGAGEKLFF
cdr3_nt: TGCAGTGCCAACTGGGGGGCTGGGGAAAAACTGTTTTTT

v_call: TRBV20-1
j_call: TRBJ1-2
d_call: NA
clone_size: NA
cdr3_length: 14
cdr3_aa: CSASTPRRNYGYTF
cdr3_nt: TGCAGTGCTAGTACGCCCCGGCGTAACTATGGCTACACCTTC

v_call: TRBV15
j_call: TRBJ2-7
d_call: TRBD1
clone_size: NA
cdr3_length: 15
cdr3_aa: CATSRDLGQVYEQYF
cdr3_nt: TGTGCCACCAGCAGAGATCTAGGACAGGTGTACGAGCAGTACTTC

v_call: TRBV7-2
j_call: TRBJ2-1
d_call: NA
clone_size: NA
cdr3_length: 11
cdr3_aa: CASSEYNEQFF
cdr3_nt: TGTGCCAGCAGCGAATACAATGAGCAGTTCTTC

v_call: TRBV4-3
j_call: TRBJ2-7
d_call: NA
clone_size: NA
cdr3_length: 14
cdr3_aa: CASSQDIGTYEQYF
cdr3_nt: TGCGCCAGCAGCCAAGATATAGGCACTTACGAGCAGTACTTC

v_call: TRBV7-2
j_call: TRBJ2-7
d_call: NA
clone_size: NA
cdr3_length: 14
cdr3_aa: CASSVGGISYEQYF
cdr3_nt: TGTGCCAGCAGCGTCGGGGGAATATCCTACGAGCAGTACTTC

v_call: TRBV4-2
j_call: TRBJ2-7
d_call: TRBD2
clone_size: once
cdr3_length: 15
cdr3_aa: CASSRSGSGGSEQYF
cdr3_nt: TGTGCCAGCAGCCGGAGCGGGAGCGGTGGTTCCGAGCAGTACTTC

v_call: TRBV4-2
j_call: TRBJ1-5
d_call: NA
clone_size: few
cdr3_length: 15
cdr3_aa: CASSQDRRGPQPQHF
cdr3_nt: TGTGCCAGCAGCCAAGATCGGCGGGGCCCGCAGCCCCAGCATTTT

v_call: TRBV18
j_call: TRBJ1-2
d_call: NA
clone_size: NA
cdr3_length: 16
cdr3_aa: CASSPAGTALGYGYTF
cdr3_nt: TGTGCCAGCTCTCCAGCCGGGACGGCCCTGGGATATGGCTACACCTTC

v_call: TRBV5-1
j_call: TRBJ1-1
d_call: TRBD1
clone_size: NA
cdr3_length: 14
cdr3_aa: CASSLWGDRVEAFF
cdr3_nt: TGCGCCAGCAGCTTGTGGGGCGACAGGGTGGAAGCTTTCTTT

v_call: TRBV7-9
j_call: TRBJ2-3
d_call: NA
clone_size: NA
cdr3_length: 16
cdr3_aa: CASSLVRGILADTQYF
cdr3_nt: TGTGCCAGCAGCTTAGTCCGGGGTATCCTGGCAGATACGCAGTATTTT

v_call: TRBV28
j_call: TRBJ2-7
d_call: NA
clone_size: NA
cdr3_length: 17
cdr3_aa: CASSPPRRAPNLYEQYF
cdr3_nt: TGTGCCAGCAGCCCCCCTCGGCGGGCCCCTAACCTCTACGAGCAGTACTTC

v_call: TRBV5-1
j_call: TRBJ2-1
d_call: TRBD1
clone_size: NA
cdr3_length: 15
cdr3_aa: CVSSLLRTGMDEQFF
cdr3_nt: TGCGTCAGCAGTCTTCTTAGGACAGGGATGGATGAGCAGTTCTTC

v_call: TRBV7-2
j_call: TRBJ1-5
d_call: NA
clone_size: NA
cdr3_length: 15
cdr3_aa: CASSLGIYSNQPQHF
cdr3_nt: TGTGCCAGCAGCTTAGGAATCTATAGCAATCAGCCCCAGCATTTT

v_call: TRBV20-1
j_call: TRBJ2-3
d_call: NA
clone_size: NA
cdr3_length: 14
cdr3_aa: CSARVPPNWDTQYF
cdr3_nt: TGCAGTGCTAGAGTTCCCCCAAATTGGGATACGCAGTATTTT

v_call: TRBV24-1
j_call: TRBJ1-2
d_call: NA
clone_size: NA
cdr3_length: 12
cdr3_aa: CATSDSGHGYTF
cdr3_nt: TGTGCCACCAGTGATTCAGGGCATGGCTACACCTTC

v_call: TRBV4-2
j_call: TRBJ2-3
d_call: NA
clone_size: NA
cdr3_length: 14
cdr3_aa: CASSQELIPDTQYF
cdr3_nt: TGTGCCAGCAGCCAAGAACTTATCCCCGATACGCAGTATTTT

v_call: TRBV29-1
j_call: TRBJ1-2
d_call: NA
clone_size: few
cdr3_length: 14
cdr3_aa: CSVEDVAGGYGYTF
cdr3_nt: TGCAGCGTTGAAGATGTTGCAGGAGGTTATGGCTACACCTTC

v_call: TRBV6-1
j_call: TRBJ2-3
d_call: TRBD1
clone_size: NA
cdr3_length: 15
cdr3_aa: CASSEGVTGRDTQYF
cdr3_nt: TGTGCCAGCAGTGAAGGGGTGACAGGGCGGGATACGCAGTATTTT

v_call: TRBV7-9
j_call: TRBJ1-2
d_call: NA
clone_size: few
cdr3_length: 14
cdr3_aa: CASSPQGPNYGYTF
cdr3_nt: TGTGCCAGCAGCCCCCAGGGACCTAACTATGGCTACACCTTC

v_call: TRBV12-3/TRBV12-4
j_call: TRBJ2-2
d_call: NA
clone_size: NA
cdr3_length: 15
cdr3_aa: CASRPGAANTGELFF
cdr3_nt: TGTGCCAGCAGGCCCGGGGCAGCGAACACCGGGGAGCTGTTTTTT

v_call: TRBV11-2
j_call: TRBJ2-7
d_call: TRBD2
clone_size: few
cdr3_length: 16
cdr3_aa: CASSSRREGGAYEQYF
cdr3_nt: TGTGCCAGCAGCTCCCGGCGGGAGGGGGGGGCCTACGAGCAGTACTTC

v_call: TRBV25-1
j_call: TRBJ1-1
d_call: NA
clone_size: NA
cdr3_length: 12
cdr3_aa: CASSAGTPEAFF
cdr3_nt: TGTGCCAGCAGCGCTGGGACACCTGAAGCTTTCTTT

v_call: TRBV10-3
j_call: TRBJ1-2
d_call: NA
clone_size: NA
cdr3_length: 14
cdr3_aa: CAINPRAGVTGYTF
cdr3_nt: TGTGCCATCAACCCGCGGGCAGGGGTGACGGGCTACACCTTC

v_call: TRBV30
j_call: TRBJ1-6
d_call: NA
clone_size: NA
cdr3_length: 13
cdr3_aa: CVWRRVANSPLHF
cdr3_nt: TGTGTCTGGCGCCGGGTCGCAAATTCACCCCTCCACTTT

v_call: TRBV4-2
j_call: TRBJ1-3
d_call: TRBD1
clone_size: NA
cdr3_length: 15
cdr3_aa: CASSQVQGAGNTIYF
cdr3_nt: TGTGCCAGCAGCCAGGTACAGGGGGCTGGAAACACCATATATTTT

v_call: TRBV27
j_call: TRBJ2-1
d_call: NA
clone_size: NA
cdr3_length: 14
cdr3_aa: CASSPGPGDNEQFF
cdr3_nt: TGTGCCAGCAGTCCCGGACCAGGGGACAATGAGCAGTTCTTC

v_call: TRBV4-3
j_call: TRBJ2-1
d_call: NA
clone_size: NA
cdr3_length: 12
cdr3_aa: CASSRGVYGQFF
cdr3_nt: TGCGCCAGCAGCCGTGGTGTGTATGGGCAGTTCTTC

v_call: TRBV7-8
j_call: TRBJ2-7
d_call: TRBD2
clone_size: NA
cdr3_length: 16
cdr3_aa: CASSLADSGGRYEQYF
cdr3_nt: TGTGCCAGCAGCTTAGCGGACAGCGGGGGGAGATACGAGCAGTACTTC

v_call: TRBV27
j_call: TRBJ1-2
d_call: NA
clone_size: few
cdr3_length: 14
cdr3_aa: CASSSLTRLAGYTF
cdr3_nt: TGTGCCAGCAGTTCGCTGACACGGTTAGCCGGCTACACCTTC